This T cell receptor beta chain was observed in a study of blood T cell repertoires in COVID-19. Only in-frame clones appear in the TCRdb table, and some are missing; sequencing was by immunoSEQ multiplex PCR. The sample consists of more than 95,000 clones, 88% of them appearing once. The sequence was obtained from a human donor in a cohort sampled during active COVID-19. Specimen: peripheral blood.

The CDR3 DNA follows: TGTGCCAGCAGCCCAAGGACTAGCGCGAGCGCCGGGGAGCTGTTTTTT. This translates into CASSPRTSASAGELFF. This chain connects TRBV9 to TRBJ2-2; 9 nucleotides match TRBD2. The CDR3 is 16 residues long. V shed 4 bases and J 6 bases; nucleotides not matched to a gene: 10. Germline assignment: CDR1 SGDLS and CDR2 YYNGEE.